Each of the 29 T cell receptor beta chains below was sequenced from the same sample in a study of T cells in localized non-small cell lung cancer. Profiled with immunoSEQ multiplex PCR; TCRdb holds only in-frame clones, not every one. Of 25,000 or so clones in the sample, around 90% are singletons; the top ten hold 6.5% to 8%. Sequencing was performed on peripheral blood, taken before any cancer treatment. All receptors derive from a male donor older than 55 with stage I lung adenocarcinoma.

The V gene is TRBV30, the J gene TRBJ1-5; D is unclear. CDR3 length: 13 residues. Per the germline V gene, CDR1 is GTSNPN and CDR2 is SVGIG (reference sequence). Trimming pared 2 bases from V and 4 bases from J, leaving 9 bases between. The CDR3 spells CAWSSTGNQPQHF. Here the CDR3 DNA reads TGTGCCTGGAGTTCGACGGGTAATCAGCCCCAGCATTTT.

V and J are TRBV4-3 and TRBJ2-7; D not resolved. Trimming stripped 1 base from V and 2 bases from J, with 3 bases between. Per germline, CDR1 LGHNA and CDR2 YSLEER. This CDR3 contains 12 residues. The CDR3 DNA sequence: TGCGCCAGCAGCCAAGGGCCCTACGAGCAGTACTTC. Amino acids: CASSQGPYEQYF.

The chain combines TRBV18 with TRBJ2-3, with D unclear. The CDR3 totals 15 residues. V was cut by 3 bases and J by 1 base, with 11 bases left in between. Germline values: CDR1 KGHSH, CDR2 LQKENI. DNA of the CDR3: TGTGCCAGCTCACCCAGGCGGCAGGGCACAGATACGCAGTATTTT. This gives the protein CASSPRRQGTDTQYF.

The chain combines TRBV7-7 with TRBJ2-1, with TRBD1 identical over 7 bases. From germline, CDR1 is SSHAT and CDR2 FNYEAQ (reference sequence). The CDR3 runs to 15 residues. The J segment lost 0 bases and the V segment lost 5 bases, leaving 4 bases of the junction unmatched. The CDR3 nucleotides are TGTGCCAGCAGCCCCGGGACAGACTCCTACAATGAGCAGTTCTTC. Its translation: CASSPGTDSYNEQFF.

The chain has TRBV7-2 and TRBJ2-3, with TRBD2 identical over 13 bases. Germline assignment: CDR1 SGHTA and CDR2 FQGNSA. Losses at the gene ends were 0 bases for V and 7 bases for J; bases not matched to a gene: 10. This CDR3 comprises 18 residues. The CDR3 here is CASSLAGLAGATGNTQYF. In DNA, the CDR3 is TGTGCCAGCAGCTTAGCCGGACTAGCGGGGGCCACAGGGAATACGCAGTATTTT.

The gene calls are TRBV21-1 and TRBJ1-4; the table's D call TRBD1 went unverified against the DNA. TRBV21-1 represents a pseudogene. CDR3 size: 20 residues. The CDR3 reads CASSKALPGQPFFSNEKLFF. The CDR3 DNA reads TGTGCCAGCAGCAAAGCGCTCCCGGGACAGCCGTTTTTCTCTAATGAAAAACTGTTTTTT.

CDR3 sequence (DNA): TGTGCCAGTAGACCGGGACACTATAATTCACCCCTCCACTTT. Its protein product is CASRPGHYNSPLHF. This sequence joins TRBV19 and TRBJ1-6, with a tentative D call TRBD1 (6 bases). The CDR3 loop spans 14 amino acids. V dropped 6 bases and J dropped 3 bases, with 9 bases sitting between them. Germline CDR1 and CDR2: LNHDA and SQIVND (reference sequence).

The CDR3 DNA follows: TGTGCCAGCACCACCCCAGGACTGACAGATACGCAGTATTTT. Translating it yields CASTTPGLTDTQYF. The chain couples TRBV6-6 to TRBJ2-3, with D maybe TRBD2 (5 bases). The CDR3 sequence is 14 residues long. Between the trimmed V and J ends, which lost 7 bases and 3 bases, there was a span of 14 bases. Per the germline V gene, CDR1 is MNHNY and CDR2 is SVGAGI (reference sequence).

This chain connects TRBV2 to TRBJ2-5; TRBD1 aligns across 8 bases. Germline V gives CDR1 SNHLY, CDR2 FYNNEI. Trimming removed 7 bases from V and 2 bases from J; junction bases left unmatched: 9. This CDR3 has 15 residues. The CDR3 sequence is CASKERTGNQETQYF. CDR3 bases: TGTGCCAGCAAAGAACGGACAGGGAATCAAGAGACCCAGTACTTC.

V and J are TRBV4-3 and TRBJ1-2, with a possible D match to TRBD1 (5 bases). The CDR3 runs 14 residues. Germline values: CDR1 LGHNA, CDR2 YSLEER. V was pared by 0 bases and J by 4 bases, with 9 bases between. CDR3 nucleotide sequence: TGCGCCAGCAGCCAAGAGCGGGGGTCCTATGGCTACACCTTC. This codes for CASSQERGSYGYTF.

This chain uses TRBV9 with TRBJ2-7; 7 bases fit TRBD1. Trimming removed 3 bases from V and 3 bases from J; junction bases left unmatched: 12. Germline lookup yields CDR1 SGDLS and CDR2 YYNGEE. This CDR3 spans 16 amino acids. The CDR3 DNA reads TGTGCCAGCAGCGAGGGGACCGGGACAGAAATCTACGAGCAGTACTTC. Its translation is CASSEGTGTEIYEQYF.

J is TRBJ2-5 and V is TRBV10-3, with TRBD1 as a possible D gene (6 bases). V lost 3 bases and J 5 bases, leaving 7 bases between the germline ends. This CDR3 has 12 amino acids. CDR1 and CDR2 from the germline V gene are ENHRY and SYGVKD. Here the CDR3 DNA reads TGTGCCATCAGTGAAACAGGGGAGACCCAGTACTTC. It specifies CAISETGETQYF.

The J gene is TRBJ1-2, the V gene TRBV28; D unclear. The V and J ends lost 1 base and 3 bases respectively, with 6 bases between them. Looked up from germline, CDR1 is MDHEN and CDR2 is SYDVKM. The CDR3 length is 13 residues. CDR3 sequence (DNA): TGTGCCAGCAGTTTATCCAGGTACTATGGCTACACCTTC. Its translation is CASSLSRYYGYTF.

CDR3 loop: CASRRQESNTEAFF. CDR3 nucleotide sequence: TGTGCCAGCAGACGACAGGAATCGAACACTGAAGCTTTCTTT. This sequence joins TRBV6-5 and TRBJ1-1; TRBD1 is a possible D gene (6 bases). V lost 6 bases and J lost 1, with 12 bases in between. Germline values: CDR1 MNHEY, CDR2 SVGAGI. The CDR3 extends over 14 amino acids.

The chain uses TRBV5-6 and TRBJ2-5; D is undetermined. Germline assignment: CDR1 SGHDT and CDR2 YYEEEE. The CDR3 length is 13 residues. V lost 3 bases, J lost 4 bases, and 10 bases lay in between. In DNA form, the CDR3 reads TGTGCCAGCAGCTCCACAAACATAGAGACCCAGTACTTC. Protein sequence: CASSSTNIETQYF.

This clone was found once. The CDR3 region has the DNA TGTGCCAGTAGTCTGGGCAGGGTCATGCAGCCCCAGCATTTT. It yields the protein CASSLGRVMQPQHF. J is TRBJ1-5 and V is TRBV19, with TRBD1 as a possible D gene (5 bases). Trimming cost V 5 bases and J 7 bases, with 15 bases left between them. The CDR3 extends over 14 amino acids. Germline lookup yields CDR1 LNHDA and CDR2 SQIVND (reference sequence).

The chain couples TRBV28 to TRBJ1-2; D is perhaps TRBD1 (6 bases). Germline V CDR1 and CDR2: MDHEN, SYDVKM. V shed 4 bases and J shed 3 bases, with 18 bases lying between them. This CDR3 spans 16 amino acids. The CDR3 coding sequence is TGTGCCAGCAGTTCCCCTAGGGGGTCTATTGACTATGGCTACACCTTC. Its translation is CASSSPRGSIDYGYTF.

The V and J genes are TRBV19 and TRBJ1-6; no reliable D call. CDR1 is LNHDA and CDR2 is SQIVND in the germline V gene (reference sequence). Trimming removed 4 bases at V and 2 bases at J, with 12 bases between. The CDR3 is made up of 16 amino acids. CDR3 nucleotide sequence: TGTGCCAGTAGTAAGTCGGGGATCACCTATAATTCACCCCTCCACTTT. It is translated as CASSKSGITYNSPLHF.

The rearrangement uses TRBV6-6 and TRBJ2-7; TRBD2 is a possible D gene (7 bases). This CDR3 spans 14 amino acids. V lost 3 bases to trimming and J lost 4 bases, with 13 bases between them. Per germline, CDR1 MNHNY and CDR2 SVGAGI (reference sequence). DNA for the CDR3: TGTGCCAGCAGTTATGGGGGGGCCGGGTACGAGCAGTACTTC. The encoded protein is CASSYGGAGYEQYF.

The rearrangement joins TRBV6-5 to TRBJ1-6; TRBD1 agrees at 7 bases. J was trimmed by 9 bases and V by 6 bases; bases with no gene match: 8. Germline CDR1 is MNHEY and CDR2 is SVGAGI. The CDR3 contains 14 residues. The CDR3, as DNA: TGTGCCAGCAGACGACAGGGTGTTAGTTCACCCCTCCACTTT. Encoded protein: CASRRQGVSSPLHF.

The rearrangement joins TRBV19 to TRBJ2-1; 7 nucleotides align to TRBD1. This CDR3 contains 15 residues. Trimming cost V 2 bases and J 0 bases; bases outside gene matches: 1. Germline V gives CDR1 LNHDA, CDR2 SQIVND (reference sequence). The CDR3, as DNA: TGTGCCAGTAGTATACAGGGGGTCTCCTACAATGAGCAGTTCTTC. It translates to CASSIQGVSYNEQFF.

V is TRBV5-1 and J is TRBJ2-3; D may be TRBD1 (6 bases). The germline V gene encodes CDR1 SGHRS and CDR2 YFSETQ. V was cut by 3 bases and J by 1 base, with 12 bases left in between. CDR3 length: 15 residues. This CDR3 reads CASSSGRQGTDTQYF. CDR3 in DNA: TGCGCCAGCAGCTCAGGCCGACAGGGCACAGATACGCAGTATTTT.

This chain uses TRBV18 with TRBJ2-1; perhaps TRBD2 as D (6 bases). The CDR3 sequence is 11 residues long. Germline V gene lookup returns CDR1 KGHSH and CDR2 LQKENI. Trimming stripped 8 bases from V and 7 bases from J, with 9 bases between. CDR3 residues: CASHRENEQFF. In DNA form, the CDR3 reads TGTGCCAGCCATCGGGAGAATGAGCAGTTCTTC.

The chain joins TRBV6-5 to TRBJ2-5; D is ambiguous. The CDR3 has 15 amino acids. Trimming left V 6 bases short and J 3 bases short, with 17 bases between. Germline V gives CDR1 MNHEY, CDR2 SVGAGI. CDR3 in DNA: TGTGCCAGCAGACCTCTGGACGGCTCCAAAGAGACCCAGTACTTC. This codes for CASRPLDGSKETQYF.

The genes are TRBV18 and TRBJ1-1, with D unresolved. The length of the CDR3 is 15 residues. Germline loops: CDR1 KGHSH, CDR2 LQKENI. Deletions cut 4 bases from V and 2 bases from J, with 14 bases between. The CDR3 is CASSRSAGPNTEAFF. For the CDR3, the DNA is TGTGCCAGCTCACGTTCGGCCGGCCCTAACACTGAAGCTTTCTTT.

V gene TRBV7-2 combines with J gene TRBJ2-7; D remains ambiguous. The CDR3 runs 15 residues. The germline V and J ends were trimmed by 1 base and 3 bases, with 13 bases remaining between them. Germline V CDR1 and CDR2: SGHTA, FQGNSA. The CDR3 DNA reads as TGTGCCAGCAGCTTAGAAGGTCGGGCCAACTACGAGCAGTACTTC. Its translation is CASSLEGRANYEQYF.

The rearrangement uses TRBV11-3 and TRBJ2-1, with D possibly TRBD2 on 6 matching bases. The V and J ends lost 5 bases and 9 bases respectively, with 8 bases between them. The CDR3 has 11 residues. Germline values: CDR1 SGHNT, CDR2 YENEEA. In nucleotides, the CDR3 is TGTGCCAGCAGCCTCGGGGGTGAGCAGTTCTTC. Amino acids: CASSLGGEQFF.

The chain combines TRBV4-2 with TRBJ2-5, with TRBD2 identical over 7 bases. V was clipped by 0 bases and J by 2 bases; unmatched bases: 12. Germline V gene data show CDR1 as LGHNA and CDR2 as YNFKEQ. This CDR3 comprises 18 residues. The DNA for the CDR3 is TGTGCCAGCAGCCAAGATTTATTAGGCGGGGGTCTTCAAGAGACCCAGTACTTC. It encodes CASSQDLLGGGLQETQYF.

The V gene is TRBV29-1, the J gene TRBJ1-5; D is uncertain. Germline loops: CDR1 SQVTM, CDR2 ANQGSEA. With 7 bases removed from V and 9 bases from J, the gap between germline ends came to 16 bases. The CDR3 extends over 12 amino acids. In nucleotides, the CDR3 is TGCAGCGCGGCGGCTCCTGGAGGGCCCCAGCATTTT. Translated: CSAAAPGGPQHF.